This TCR beta chain was obtained from a study of T-cell memory formation after mild COVID-19. This CDR3 region has 15 residues. Germline V lookup: CDR1 SGDLS, CDR2 YYNGEE. V gave up 5 bases and J gave up 7 bases, with 16 bases separating them. TCRdb re-called the 5' RACE reads with MiXCR, one entry per CDR3 protein. The sample has over 130,000 distinct CDR3 sequences, around 15% seen once. This clonotype has just a few counts. Sequenced: PBMCs or a T cell subset sorted from them (not recorded which). This chain connects TRBV9 to TRBJ1-6, with D tentatively TRBD1 (6 bases). The receptor comes from an adult woman who had mild COVID-19 (a few samples of this study predate the infection). Cell type and time point are not known. As DNA, the CDR3 is TGTGCCAGCAGTGCTCATCGGGGGGCAAATTCACCCCTCCACTTT. The encoded protein is CASSAHRGANSPLHF.